A selection of T cell receptor beta chains follows, all from one sample in a study of blood T cell repertoires in COVID-19. The data were produced by immunoSEQ multiplex PCR, yet TCRdb's version contains in-frame clones alone and is incomplete. This table has roughly 74,000 clones, 84% appearing once. The material sequenced was peripheral blood. The source is a man in his 70s with acute or convalescent COVID-19. Each CDR3 is given with its conserved first and last residue.

J gene: TRBJ1-1
V gene: TRBV3-1/TRBV3-2
CDR3 protein: CASSQQDSLNTEAFF

J gene: TRBJ2-1
V gene: TRBV4-2
CDR3 protein: CASSSPGLADNEQFF

J gene: TRBJ2-1
V gene: TRBV6-5
CDR3 protein: CASSPAVWYNEQFF

J gene: TRBJ2-1
V gene: TRBV6-4
CDR3 protein: CELAGNYNEQFF

J gene: TRBJ1-3
V gene: TRBV10-3
CDR3 protein: CAIWDRALGNTIYF

J gene: TRBJ2-3
V gene: TRBV10-1
CDR3 protein: CASSEWPSTSDTQYF

J gene: TRBJ1-5
V gene: TRBV11-2
CDR3 protein: CASSWNRDRNQPQHF

J gene: TRBJ2-1
V gene: TRBV19
CDR3 protein: CASSIQGAGASNEQFF

J gene: TRBJ2-6
V gene: TRBV6-5
CDR3 protein: CASSYQGGSGANVLTF

J gene: TRBJ1-1
V gene: TRBV5-4
CDR3 protein: CASSIGTGDRAFF

J gene: TRBJ2-3
V gene: TRBV6-5
CDR3 protein: CASRNRAWGTDTQYF

J gene: TRBJ2-5
V gene: TRBV6-5
CDR3 protein: CASRPDRGKGETQYF

J gene: TRBJ2-3
V gene: TRBV27
CDR3 protein: CASSFFGTDTQYF

J gene: TRBJ2-1
V gene: TRBV24-1
CDR3 protein: CATSALNEQFF

J gene: TRBJ1-2
V gene: TRBV19
CDR3 protein: CASSGSRRGQFNYGYTF

J gene: TRBJ2-1
V gene: TRBV27
CDR3 protein: CASSLSGAGGLPVNEQFF

J gene: TRBJ1-1
V gene: TRBV4-1
CDR3 protein: CASSQEGYRGMNTEAFF

J gene: TRBJ1-3
V gene: TRBV7-9
CDR3 protein: CASSTTTGPSGNTIYF

J gene: TRBJ1-3
V gene: TRBV9
CDR3 protein: CASSAGQGNGNTIYF

J gene: TRBJ2-3
V gene: TRBV2
CDR3 protein: CASSEAVDSADTQYF

J gene: TRBJ2-3
V gene: TRBV7-2
CDR3 protein: CASSMDRGTDTQYF

J gene: TRBJ1-4
V gene: TRBV13
CDR3 protein: CASSPRTGFNEKLFF

J gene: TRBJ2-5
V gene: TRBV16
CDR3 protein: CASSQYGGTETQYF

J gene: TRBJ2-5
V gene: TRBV5-6
CDR3 protein: CASSLAYQETQYF